These T cell receptor beta chains were read from a single sample in a study of shared clonotypes between healthy human individuals. Using immunoSEQ multiplex PCR, the repertoire was profiled, and TCRdb retains in-frame clones only, with some absent. The data contain over 2 million clones, roughly 94% of them singletons. Material: naive CD8+ T cells sorted from blood. These receptors were obtained from a man aged 18 to 30 in good health. Both conserved end residues are part of each CDR3. The order of the fields is D gene, J gene, V gene, CDR3 length, CDR3 DNA, CDR3 protein. A D gene is named only where the DNA matches it firmly.

TRBD2 TRBJ2-7 TRBV2 14 TGTGCCAGCAGTGATTTCGGGAGGGCCTACGAGCAGTACTTC CASSDFGRAYEQYF
TRBD2 TRBJ2-3 TRBV30 13 TGTTGCGTACAGCGGGAGAGCACAGATACGCAGTATTTT CCVQRESTDTQYF
NA TRBJ2-2 TRBV7-9 15 TGTGCCAGCAGCCAGGACTTTCCTGTCACCGGGGAGCTGTTTTTT CASSQDFPVTGELFF
TRBD1 TRBJ2-7 TRBV5-1 16 TGCGCCAGCAGCGGGGGACAGGGAGAGCCTCTCTACGAGCAGTACTTC CASSGGQGEPLYEQYF
NA TRBJ1-1 TRBV6-1 13 TGTGCCAGCAGTGAGAATGGGGGAACTGAAGCTTTCTTT CASSENGGTEAFF
NA TRBJ2-2 TRBV7-9 17 TGTGCCAGCAGCCCGAGGACGGGGAGATCGAACACCGGGGAGCTGTTTTTT CASSPRTGRSNTGELFF
TRBD1 TRBJ1-1 TRBV29-1 14 TGCAGCGTTGAAGAGGGTGACAGGGGGCATGAAGCTTTCTTT CSVEEGDRGHEAFF
NA TRBJ1-6 TRBV6-1 15 TGTGCCAGCAGTGATTATGACTCCTATAATTCACCCCTCCACTTT CASSDYDSYNSPLHF
TRBD1 TRBJ1-6 TRBV28 16 TGTGCCAGCCCATCATTCGGGACAGGGGATAATTCACCCCTCCACTTT CASPSFGTGDNSPLHF
TRBD1 TRBJ2-7 TRBV7-6 13 TGTGCCAGCAGCCGACAGGGTCCCTACGAGCAGTACTTC CASSRQGPYEQYF
NA TRBJ2-7 TRBV29-1 13 TGCAGCGCGACAGGTATCGGGACCTACGAGCAGTACTTC CSATGIGTYEQYF
NA TRBJ1-4 TRBV11-2 17 TGTGCCAGCAGCTTGTTTGGGGGATTTGCAACTAATGAAAAACTGTTTTTT CASSLFGGFATNEKLFF
NA TRBJ2-1 TRBV12-5 13 TGTGCTAGTGGTTTGGTACTTGGGGATGAGCAGTTCTTC CASGLVLGDEQFF
TRBD1 TRBJ2-7 TRBV19 15 TGTGCCAGTGGACCCCGGGACAGGGGATTTCACGAGCAGTACTTC CASGPRDRGFHEQYF
NA TRBJ1-1 TRBV4-1 14 TGCGCCAGCAGCCAAGTTTTGGGGCCCACTGAAGCTTTCTTT CASSQVLGPTEAFF
TRBD2 TRBJ2-1 TRBV13 17 TGTGCCAGCAGCTCCCCCGCCGAGCGGGAGGGGTACAATGAGCAGTTCTTC CASSSPAEREGYNEQFF
TRBD2 TRBJ2-7 TRBV28 15 TGTGCCAGCAGCACCGGAGGGGAGGGCGCCTACGAGCAGTACTTC CASSTGGEGAYEQYF
NA TRBJ1-5 TRBV7-6 13 TGTGCCAGCAGCCCCCTAGGGAATCAGCCCCAGCATTTT CASSPLGNQPQHF
NA TRBJ1-3 TRBV2 13 TGTGCCAGCAGTCTAGGGTCTGGAAACACCATATATTTT CASSLGSGNTIYF
TRBD2 TRBJ2-3 TRBV27 17 TGTGCCAGCAGTCCCCTAGGCAGCGGGGGGGATTTGGATACGCAGTATTTT CASSPLGSGGDLDTQYF
NA TRBJ1-1 TRBV5-1 16 TGCGCCAGCAGCTTGGGTGGGGGACGGGTGAACACTGAAGCTTTCTTT CASSLGGGRVNTEAFF
NA TRBJ2-1 TRBV6-6 16 TGTGCCAGCAGTTACTCACCGGGACCGTCGTACAATGAGCAGTTCTTC CASSYSPGPSYNEQFF
NA TRBJ2-1 TRBV27 17 TGTGCCAGCAGTTTGACCCCACCCCCCAGCTCCTACAATGAGCAGTTCTTC CASSLTPPPSSYNEQFF